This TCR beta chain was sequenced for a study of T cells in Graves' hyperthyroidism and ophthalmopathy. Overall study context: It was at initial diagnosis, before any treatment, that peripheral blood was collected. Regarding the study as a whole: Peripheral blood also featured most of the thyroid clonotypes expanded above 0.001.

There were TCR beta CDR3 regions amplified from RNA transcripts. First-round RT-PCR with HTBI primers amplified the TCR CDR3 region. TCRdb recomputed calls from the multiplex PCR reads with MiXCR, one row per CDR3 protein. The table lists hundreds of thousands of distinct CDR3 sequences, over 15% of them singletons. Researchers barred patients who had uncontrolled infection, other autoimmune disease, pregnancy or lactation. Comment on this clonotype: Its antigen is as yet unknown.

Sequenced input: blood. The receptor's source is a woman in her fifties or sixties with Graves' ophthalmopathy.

The CDR3 DNA sequence: TGTGCCAGCAGCCCCAGGGGGGCAACTAATGAAAAACTGTTTTTT. Encoded protein: CASSPRGATNEKLFF. This chain connects TRBV5-6 to TRBJ1-4, with TRBD1 matching over 7 bases. After removal of 4 bases from V and 0 bases from J, the junction contained 3 bases not matched to a gene. From germline, CDR1 is SGHDT and CDR2 YYEEEE. CDR3 size: 15 residues.